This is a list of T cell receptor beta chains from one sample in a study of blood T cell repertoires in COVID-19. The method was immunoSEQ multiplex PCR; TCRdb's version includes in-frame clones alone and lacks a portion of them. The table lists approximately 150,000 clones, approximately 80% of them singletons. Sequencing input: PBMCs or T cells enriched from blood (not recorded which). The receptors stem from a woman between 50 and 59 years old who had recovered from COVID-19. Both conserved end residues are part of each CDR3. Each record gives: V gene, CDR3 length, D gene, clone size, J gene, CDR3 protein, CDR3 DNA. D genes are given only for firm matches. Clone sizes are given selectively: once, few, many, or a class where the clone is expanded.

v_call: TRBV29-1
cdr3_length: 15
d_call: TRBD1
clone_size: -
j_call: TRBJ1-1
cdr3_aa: CSVERTGMEYTEAFF
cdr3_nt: TGCAGCGTTGAACGGACAGGGATGGAGTACACTGAAGCTTTCTTT

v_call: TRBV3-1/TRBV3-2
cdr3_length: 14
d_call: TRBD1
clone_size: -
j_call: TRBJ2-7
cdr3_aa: CASSHTTGGYEQYF
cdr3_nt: TGTGCCAGCAGCCATACGACAGGGGGCTACGAGCAGTACTTC

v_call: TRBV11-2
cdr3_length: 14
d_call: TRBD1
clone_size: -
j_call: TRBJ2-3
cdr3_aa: CASSLRDRTDTQYF
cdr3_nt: TGTGCCAGCAGCTTACGGGACAGAACCGATACGCAGTATTTT

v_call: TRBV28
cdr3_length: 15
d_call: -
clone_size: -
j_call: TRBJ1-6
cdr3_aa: CASRQGSSYNSPLHF
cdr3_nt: TGTGCCAGCAGACAGGGTTCGTCCTATAATTCACCCCTCCACTTT

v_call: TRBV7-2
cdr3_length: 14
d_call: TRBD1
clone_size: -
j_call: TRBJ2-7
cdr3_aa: CASSHGTENLGQYF
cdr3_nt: TGTGCCAGCAGCCATGGGACAGAAAATTTGGGGCAGTACTTC

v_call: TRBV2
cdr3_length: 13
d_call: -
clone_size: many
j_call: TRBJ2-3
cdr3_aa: CASRELGADTQYF
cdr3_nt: TGTGCCAGCAGGGAGCTAGGGGCAGATACGCAGTATTTT

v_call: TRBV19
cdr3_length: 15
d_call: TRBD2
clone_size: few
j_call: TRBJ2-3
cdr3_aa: CASSGASGVSDTQYF
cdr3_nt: TGTGCCAGTAGTGGGGCTAGCGGGGTATCAGATACGCAGTATTTT

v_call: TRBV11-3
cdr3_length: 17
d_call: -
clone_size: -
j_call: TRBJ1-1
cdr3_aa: CASSLGSRETMNTEAFF
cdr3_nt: TGTGCCAGCAGCTTAGGTTCACGAGAGACAATGAACACTGAAGCTTTCTTT

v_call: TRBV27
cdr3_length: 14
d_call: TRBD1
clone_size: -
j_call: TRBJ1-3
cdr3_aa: CASRVTGAGNTIYF
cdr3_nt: TGTGCCAGCAGAGTTACAGGGGCTGGAAACACCATATATTTT

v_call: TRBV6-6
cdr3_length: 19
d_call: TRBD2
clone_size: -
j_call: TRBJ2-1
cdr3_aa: CASSPTSLAGGSSYNEQFF
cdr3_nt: TGTGCCAGCAGTCCAACCAGTCTAGCGGGGGGAAGCTCCTACAATGAGCAGTTCTTC

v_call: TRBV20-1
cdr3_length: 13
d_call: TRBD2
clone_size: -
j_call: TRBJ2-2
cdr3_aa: CSASYLAAGELFF
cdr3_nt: TGCAGTGCTAGTTATCTAGCGGCCGGGGAGCTGTTTTTT

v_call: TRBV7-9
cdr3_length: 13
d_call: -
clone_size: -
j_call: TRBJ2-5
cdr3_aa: CASRGLGGETQYF
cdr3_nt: TGTGCCAGCAGGGGACTCGGAGGGGAGACCCAGTACTTC

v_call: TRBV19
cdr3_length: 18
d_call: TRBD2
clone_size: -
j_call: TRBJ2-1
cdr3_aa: CASSSGTSGGASYNEQFF
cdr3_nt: TGTGCCAGTAGTTCCGGGACAAGCGGGGGGGCTTCCTACAATGAGCAGTTCTTC

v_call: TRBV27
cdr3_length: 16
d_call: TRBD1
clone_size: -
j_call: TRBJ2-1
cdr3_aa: CASSFRTGTGGNEQFF
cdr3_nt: TGTGCCAGCAGTTTCCGGACCGGGACAGGGGGAAACGAGCAGTTCTTC

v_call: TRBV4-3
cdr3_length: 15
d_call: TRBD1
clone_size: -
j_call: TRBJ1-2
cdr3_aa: CASSQAGTGGDGYTF
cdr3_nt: TGCGCCAGCAGCCAAGCCGGGACAGGGGGGGATGGCTACACCTTC

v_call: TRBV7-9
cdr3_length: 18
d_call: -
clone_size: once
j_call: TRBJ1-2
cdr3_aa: CASSFVFRKQQPNYGYTF
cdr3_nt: TGTGCCAGCAGCTTCGTGTTCCGAAAACAGCAGCCTAACTATGGCTACACCTTC

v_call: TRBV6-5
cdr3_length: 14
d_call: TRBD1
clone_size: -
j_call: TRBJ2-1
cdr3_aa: CASARGQVANEQFF
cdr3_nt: TGTGCCAGCGCCCGGGGACAGGTTGCCAATGAGCAGTTCTTC

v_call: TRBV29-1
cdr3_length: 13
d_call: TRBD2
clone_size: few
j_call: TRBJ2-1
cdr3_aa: CSVWEGGRNEQFF
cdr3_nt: TGCAGCGTTTGGGAGGGCGGGAGGAATGAGCAGTTCTTC

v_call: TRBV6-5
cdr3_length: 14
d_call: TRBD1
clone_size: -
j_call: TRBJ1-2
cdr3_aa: CASSQQGKHYGYTF
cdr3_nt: TGTGCCAGCAGTCAACAGGGGAAGCACTATGGCTACACCTTC

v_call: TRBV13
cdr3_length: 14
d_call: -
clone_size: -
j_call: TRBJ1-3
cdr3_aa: CASSANPQGNTIYF
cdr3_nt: TGTGCCAGCAGCGCAAACCCACAGGGAAACACCATATATTTT

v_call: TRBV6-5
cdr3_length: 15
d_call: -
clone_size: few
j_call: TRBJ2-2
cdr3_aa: CASRKQAGITGELFF
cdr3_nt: TGTGCCAGCCGGAAACAGGCGGGAATCACCGGGGAGCTGTTTTTT

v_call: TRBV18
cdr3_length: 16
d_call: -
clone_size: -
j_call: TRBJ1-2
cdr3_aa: CASSGYKTGDLYGYTF
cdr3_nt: TGTGCCAGCTCGGGTTATAAGACAGGCGACTTATATGGCTACACCTTC

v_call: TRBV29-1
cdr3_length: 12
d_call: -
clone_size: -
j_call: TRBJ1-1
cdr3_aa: CSVAQGNTEAFF
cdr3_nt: TGCAGCGTGGCGCAGGGGAACACTGAAGCTTTCTTT

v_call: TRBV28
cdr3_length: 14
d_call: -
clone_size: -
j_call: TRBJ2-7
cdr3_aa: CASSLPGVSYEQYF
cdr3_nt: TGTGCCAGCAGTTTACCGGGAGTCAGCTACGAGCAGTACTTC

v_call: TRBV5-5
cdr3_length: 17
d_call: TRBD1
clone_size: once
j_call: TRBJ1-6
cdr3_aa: CASSLEGRQGNSSPLHF
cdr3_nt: TGTGCCAGCAGCTTGGAGGGCCGACAGGGGAACAGTTCACCCCTCCACTTT

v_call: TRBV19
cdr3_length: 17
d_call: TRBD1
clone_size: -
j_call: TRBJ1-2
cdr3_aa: CASSIGGQGGFPYGYTF
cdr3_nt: TGTGCCAGTAGTATAGGGGGACAGGGAGGGTTTCCCTATGGCTACACCTTC

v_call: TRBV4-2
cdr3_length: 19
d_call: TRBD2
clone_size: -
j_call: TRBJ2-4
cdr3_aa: CASSNPTGLAALAKNIQYF
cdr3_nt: TGTGCCAGCAGCAACCCAACGGGACTAGCGGCTTTAGCCAAAAACATTCAGTACTTC

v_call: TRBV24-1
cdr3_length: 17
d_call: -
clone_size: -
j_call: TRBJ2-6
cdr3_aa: CATSDSRRSEGANVLTF
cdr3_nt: TGTGCCACCAGTGATTCAAGGCGGAGTGAAGGGGCCAACGTCCTGACTTTC